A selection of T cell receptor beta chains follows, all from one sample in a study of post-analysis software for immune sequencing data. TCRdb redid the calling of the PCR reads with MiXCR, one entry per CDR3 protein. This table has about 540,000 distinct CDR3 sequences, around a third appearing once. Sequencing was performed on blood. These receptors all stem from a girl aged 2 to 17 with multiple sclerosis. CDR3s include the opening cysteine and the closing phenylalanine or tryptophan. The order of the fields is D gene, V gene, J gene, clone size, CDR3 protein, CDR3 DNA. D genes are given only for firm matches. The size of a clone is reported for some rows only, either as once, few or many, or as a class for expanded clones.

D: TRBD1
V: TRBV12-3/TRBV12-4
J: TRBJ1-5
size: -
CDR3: CASSQGARNQPQHF
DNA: TGTGCCAGCAGTCAGGGGGCCCGCAATCAGCCCCAGCATTTT

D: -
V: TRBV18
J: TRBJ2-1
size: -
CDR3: CASLPQRGFDEQFF
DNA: TGTGCCAGCTTACCTCAACGCGGGTTCGATGAGCAGTTCTTC

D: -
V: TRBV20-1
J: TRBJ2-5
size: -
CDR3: CSARGTTQETQYF
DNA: TGCAGTGCTAGAGGGACAACCCAAGAGACCCAGTACTTC

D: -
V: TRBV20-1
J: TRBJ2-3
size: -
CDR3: CSASGGTGTDTQYF
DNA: TGCAGTGCTAGTGGGGGGACGGGCACAGATACGCAGTATTTT

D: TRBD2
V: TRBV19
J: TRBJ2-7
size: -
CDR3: CASSIGGLVPDEQYF
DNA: TGTGCCAGTAGTATTGGGGGACTAGTTCCGGACGAGCAGTACTTC

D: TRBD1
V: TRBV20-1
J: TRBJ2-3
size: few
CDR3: CSTITGGAVADTQYF
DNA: TGCAGCACCATAACAGGGGGCGCGGTAGCAGATACGCAGTATTTT

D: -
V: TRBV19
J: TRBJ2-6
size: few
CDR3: CASRADPGANVLTF
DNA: TGTGCCAGTAGGGCTGACCCCGGGGCCAACGTCCTGACTTTC

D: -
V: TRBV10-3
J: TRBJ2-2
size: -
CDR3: CASLGTGELFF
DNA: TGTGCCAGTCTAGGGACCGGGGAGCTGTTTTTT

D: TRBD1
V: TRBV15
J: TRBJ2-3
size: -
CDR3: CATSSRDSPDTQYF
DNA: TGTGCCACCAGCAGTAGGGACAGTCCAGATACGCAGTATTTT

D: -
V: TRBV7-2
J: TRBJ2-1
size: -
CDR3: CASSFHGTPQNEQFF
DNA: TGTGCCAGCAGCTTCCACGGGACGCCCCAAAATGAGCAGTTCTTC

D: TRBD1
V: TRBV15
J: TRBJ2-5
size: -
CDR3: CATSRTGIIQETQYF
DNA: TGTGCCACCAGCAGGACAGGGATAATCCAAGAGACCCAGTACTTC

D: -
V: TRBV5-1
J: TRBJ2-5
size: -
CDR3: CASSTQRTGQETQYF
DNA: TGCGCCAGCAGCACACAACGGACGGGGCAAGAGACCCAGTACTTC

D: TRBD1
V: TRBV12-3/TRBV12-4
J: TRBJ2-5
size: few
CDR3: CASSTTGTGGETQYF
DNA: TGTGCCAGCAGTACCACCGGGACAGGGGGTGAGACCCAGTACTTC

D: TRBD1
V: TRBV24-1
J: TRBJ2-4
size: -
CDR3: CATSDSGTAKNIQYF
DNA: TGTGCCACCAGTGATTCCGGGACAGCAAAAAACATTCAGTACTTC

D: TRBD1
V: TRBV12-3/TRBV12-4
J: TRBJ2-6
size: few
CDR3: CASSWTGRGANVLTF
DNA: TGTGCCAGCAGTTGGACAGGACGTGGGGCCAACGTCCTGACTTTC

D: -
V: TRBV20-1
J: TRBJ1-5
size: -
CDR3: CSAIVGRGGQPQHF
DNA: TGCAGTGCTATCGTCGGGCGGGGGGGCCAGCCCCAGCATTTT

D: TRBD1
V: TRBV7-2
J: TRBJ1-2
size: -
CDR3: CASSLETGTPTF
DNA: TGTGCCAGCAGCTTAGAGACAGGGACTCCCACCTTC

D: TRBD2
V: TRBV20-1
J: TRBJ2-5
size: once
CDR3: CSARDPQRGLQETQYF
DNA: TGCAGTGCTAGAGATCCCCAGCGGGGACTTCAAGAGACCCAGTACTTC

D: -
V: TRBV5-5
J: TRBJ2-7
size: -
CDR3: CASSRDGFSYEQYF
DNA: TGTGCCAGCAGCCGGGACGGATTCTCCTACGAGCAGTACTTC

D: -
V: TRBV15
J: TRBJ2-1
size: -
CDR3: CATSREAVDPSYNEQFF
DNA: TGTGCCACCAGCAGAGAGGCCGTGGACCCCTCCTACAATGAGCAGTTCTTC

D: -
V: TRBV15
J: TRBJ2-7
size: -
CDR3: CATSREGAGRYNEQYF
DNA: TGTGCCACCAGCAGAGAAGGGGCGGGGAGGTACAATGAGCAGTACTTC

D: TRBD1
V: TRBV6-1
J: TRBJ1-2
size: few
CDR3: CASSGGQGVYGYTF
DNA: TGTGCCAGCAGTGGTGGACAGGGTGTTTATGGCTACACCTTC

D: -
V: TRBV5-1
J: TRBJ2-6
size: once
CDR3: CASSVPGQLHSGANVLTF
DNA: TGCGCCAGCAGCGTTCCGGGACAACTCCACTCTGGGGCCAACGTCCTGACTTTC

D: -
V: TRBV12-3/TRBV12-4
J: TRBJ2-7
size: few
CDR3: CASSFRPYEQYF
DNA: TGTGCCAGCAGTTTTCGCCCCTACGAGCAGTACTTC

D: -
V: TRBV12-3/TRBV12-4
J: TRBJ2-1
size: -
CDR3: CASSPDRNNGQFF
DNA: TGTGCCAGCAGTCCTGACAGGAACAATGGGCAGTTCTTC

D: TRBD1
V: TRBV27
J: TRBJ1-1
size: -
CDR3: CVSSPYLRDSQNTEAFF
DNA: TGTGTCAGCAGTCCCTACCTCCGGGACAGCCAGAACACTGAAGCTTTCTTT

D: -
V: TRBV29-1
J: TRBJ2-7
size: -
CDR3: CSVIDGSSYEQYF
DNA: TGCAGCGTTATCGACGGTAGCTCCTACGAGCAGTACTTC

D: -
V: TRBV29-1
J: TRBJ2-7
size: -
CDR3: CSVADSIPTYEQYF
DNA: TGCAGCGTCGCGGACAGTATCCCCACCTACGAGCAGTACTTC

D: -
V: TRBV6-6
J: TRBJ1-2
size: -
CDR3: CASSYSRVTGGYTF
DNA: TGTGCCAGCAGTTACTCGCGGGTAACCGGTGGCTACACCTTC

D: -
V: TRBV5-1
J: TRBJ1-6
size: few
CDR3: CASSFQATNSPLHF
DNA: TGCGCCAGCAGCTTTCAGGCTACTAATTCACCCCTCCACTTT

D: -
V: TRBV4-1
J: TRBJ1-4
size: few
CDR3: CASSQVTYKGKLFF
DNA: TGCGCCAGCAGCCAAGTAACTTATAAGGGAAAACTGTTTTTT

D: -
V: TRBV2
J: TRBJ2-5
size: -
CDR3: CASSEGTTYQETQYF
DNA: TGTGCCAGCAGTGAAGGGACTACGTACCAAGAGACCCAGTACTTC

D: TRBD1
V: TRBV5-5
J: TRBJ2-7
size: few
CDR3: CASNAGQGVYEQYF
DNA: TGTGCCAGCAACGCGGGACAGGGGGTTTACGAGCAGTACTTC

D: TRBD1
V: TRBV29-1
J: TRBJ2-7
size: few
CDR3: CSVNGDRGRYEQYF
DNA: TGCAGCGTTAACGGGGACAGGGGGCGGTACGAGCAGTACTTC

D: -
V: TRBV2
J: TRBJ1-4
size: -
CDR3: CASSEAGGALEKLFF
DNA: TGTGCCAGCAGTGAAGCGGGGGGGGCATTGGAAAAACTGTTTTTT

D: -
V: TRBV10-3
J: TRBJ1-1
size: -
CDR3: CAISDQGSNTEAFF
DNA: TGTGCCATCAGTGATCAGGGGTCGAACACTGAAGCTTTCTTT

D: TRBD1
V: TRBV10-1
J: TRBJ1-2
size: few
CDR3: CASSESGTAYGYTF
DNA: TGTGCCAGCAGTGAATCCGGGACAGCCTATGGCTACACCTTC

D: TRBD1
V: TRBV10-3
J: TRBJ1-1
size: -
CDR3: CAISEADRGGTEAFF
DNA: TGTGCCATCAGTGAGGCGGACAGGGGAGGGACTGAAGCTTTCTTT

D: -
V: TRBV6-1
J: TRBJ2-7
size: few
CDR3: CASSALDRAAEQYF
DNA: TGTGCCAGCAGTGCCCTGGACAGAGCCGCAGAGCAGTACTTC

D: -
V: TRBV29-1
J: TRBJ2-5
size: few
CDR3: CSVTIEETQYF
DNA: TGCAGCGTTACCATTGAAGAGACCCAGTACTTC

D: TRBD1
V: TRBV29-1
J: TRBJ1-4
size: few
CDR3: CSVEQGRPNEKLFF
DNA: TGCAGCGTGGAACAGGGGCGCCCCAATGAAAAACTGTTTTTT

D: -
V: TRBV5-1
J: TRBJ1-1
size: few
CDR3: CASSPQGPEAFF
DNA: TGCGCCAGCAGCCCCCAGGGACCTGAAGCTTTCTTT

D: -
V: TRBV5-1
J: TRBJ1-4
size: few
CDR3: CASSSLYDEKLFF
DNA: TGCGCCAGCAGCTCCCTTTACGATGAAAAACTGTTTTTT

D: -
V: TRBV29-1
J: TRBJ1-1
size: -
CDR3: CSVQTGNTEAFF
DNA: TGCAGCGTTCAGACAGGGAACACTGAAGCTTTCTTT

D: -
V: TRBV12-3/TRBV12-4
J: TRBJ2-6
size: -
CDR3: CASSFRDGANVLTF
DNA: TGTGCCAGCAGTTTCAGGGATGGGGCCAACGTCCTGACTTTC

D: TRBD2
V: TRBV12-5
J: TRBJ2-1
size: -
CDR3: CASRAGTTYYNEQFF
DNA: TGTGCTAGTCGGGCCGGGACTACTTACTACAATGAGCAGTTCTTC

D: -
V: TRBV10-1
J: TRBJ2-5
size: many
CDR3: CASSDGGQETQYF
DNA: TGCGCCAGCAGTGATGGAGGGCAAGAGACCCAGTACTTC

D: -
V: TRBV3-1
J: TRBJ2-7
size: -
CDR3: CASSQDSSGLSYEQYF
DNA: TGTGCCAGCAGCCAGGATAGTTCAGGGCTCTCCTACGAGCAGTACTTC

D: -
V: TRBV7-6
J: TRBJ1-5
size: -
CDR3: CASSPKGGDQPQHF
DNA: TGTGCCAGCAGCCCTAAAGGGGGAGATCAGCCCCAGCATTTT

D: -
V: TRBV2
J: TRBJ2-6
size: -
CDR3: CASSVLLRGHSISGANVLTF
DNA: TGTGCCAGCAGTGTTCTCCTTAGGGGACACTCTATCTCTGGGGCCAACGTCCTGACTTTC

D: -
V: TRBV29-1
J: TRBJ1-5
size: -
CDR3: CSACLGSNQPQHF
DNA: TGCAGCGCCTGCTTGGGGAGCAATCAGCCCCAGCATTTT